This T cell receptor beta chain comes out of a study of early T cells in non-severe SARS-CoV-2 infection. This clonotype was seen at least ten times. Individually, cDNA molecules had unique molecular identifiers attached to them. TCRdb reanalysed the 5' RACE reads using MiXCR and keeps one entry per CDR3 protein. The sample yields 83,000 or so distinct CDR3 sequences, 10% seen once. Germline trimming cut 3 bases from V and 5 bases from J; bases unmatched to any gene: 9. The CDR3 length is 17 residues. The V gene's germline CDR1 is KGHSH and CDR2 LQKENI. The rearrangement joins TRBV18 to TRBJ2-5; 13 nucleotides align to TRBD2. Material: whole blood, obtained at baseline. The sequence was obtained from an adult who was a healthcare worker with PCR-confirmed SARS-CoV-2 infection or an uninfected control (not recorded which). The CDR3 DNA reads as TGTGCCAGCTCACCGAGGACTAGCGGGAGTGTAGAGGAGACCCAGTACTTC. As protein: CASSPRTSGSVEETQYF.